This TCR beta chain is from a study of shared clonotypes between healthy human individuals (dated by TCRdb to 2020 to 2021). Concerning the study at large: Three men and two women, aged 18 to 49 years, made up the cohort. For each donor, CD4 naive and CD4 memory were each run on three plates, CD8 naive on two plates, and CD8 memory on one plate. To estimate repertoire size and how much clonotypes are shared between individuals, the study performed deep sequencing of blood TCR repertoires from roughly five healthy adults. Libraries were prepared and TCR repertoires were sequenced by different laboratories using diverse techniques, in order to increase sequencing depth and limit assay-specific biases. Each donor's leukapheresis produced roughly between about 0.8 and 10 billion PBMCs. Findings and caveats that apply to the study as a whole: Pairwise subsampling led to the expectation that sequencing depth would affect the degree of clonotype sharing among donors. Higher generation probabilities were observed for clonotypes shared by all four sorted-subset donors than for non-shared clonotypes. Because the study included only a small number of donors, the genetic and exposure-history diversity represented was limited. Incomplete sequencing was indicated by rarefaction of sorted-subset datasets, despite the large sequencing depth. Estimated clonotype richness was generally larger for naive than for memory subsets. When a few donors were compared, the shared fraction of clonotypes was about 5% for naive CD4, less than 4% for naive CD8, 2% to 2.5% for memory CD4, and around 0.4% for memory CD8. Sampling was restricted to blood, and TCR repertoires in tissues likely differ from the TCR repertoires found in blood.

Using the deep immunoSEQ assay, TCR CDR3 regions were amplified from genomic DNA by multiplex PCR. For each cell subset, the extracted genomic DNA was distributed evenly across all wells of several immunoSEQ 96-well plates, and each plate served as one replicate. For sorted subsets, each replicate PCR was loaded with 200 to 250 ng genomic DNA, equivalent to some 31,000 T cell genomes. Purified libraries were measured with a Qubit 3.0 fluorometer, size-checked on a Bioanalyzer 2100, and measured again with the KAPA Library Quantification kit. Every immunoSEQ 96-well plate was sequenced on a separate single-read 150-cycle Illumina NextSeq 550 flow cell. Regarding the original processing steps: The immunoSEQ output contained only junctional sequences without quality scores, so filtering could not match that applied to full-length reads. To assign V/J genes and CDR3, sequences were annotated against IMGT germline references using PyIR, a Python wrapper for IgBLAST v1.9. Reads were removed for weak V/J assignments (E-value above 1e-6), missing CDR3, stop codons, out-of-frame junctions, or ambiguous translated residues. V3J clonotypes were defined by identical inferred V gene, J gene, and CDR3 amino acid sequence. Percentage overlap between repertoires was calculated by dividing the number of shared unique clonotypes by the size of the smaller repertoire. Repertoire richness was assessed with RTK rarefaction, the Chao1 estimator, and Recon v2.1 estimates of unobserved clonotypes. Generation probabilities for all TCRbeta clonotypes obtained by the gDNA method from a few donors were computed using OLGA. Held by TCRdb, this immuneACCESS table contains in-frame sequences only and omits some clones. Under half of the omission traces to an unresolved V gene where checked; the cause of the rest is unknown. V, J and clone size were drawn from that table, and D and trimming were deduced from the DNA. In this sample the table shows some 1,900,000 clones, around 96% of which occur a single time. Roughly 1% of the sample is held by the ten biggest clonotypes.

V is shortened by 6 bases, J by 5 bases, and the region joining them spans 14 bases. Measured from the cysteine to the phenylalanine, the CDR3 is 13 residues long. CDR3 DNA is the only sequence kept; it has 39 bases, read in frame from the first base. Via the germline V gene (reference sequence), CDR1 is GTSNPN and CDR2 SVGIG. Of note for this clone: Its antigen is not yet known. No quality values exist for individual bases; no much larger clone is one base distant.

For the CD8 naive samples, CD45RO-negative cells were positively selected for CCR7, yielding a CD45RA+CCR7+ population from which TemRA cells were excluded. Healthy HIV-negative adults with no recently reported acute infections or vaccinations were included as donors. Only Caucasian adults living in Nashville, Tennessee, USA were represented among the donors. Blood was collected by leukapheresis, and PBMCs were isolated by Ficoll-Histopaque density gradient centrifugation and then cryopreserved in liquid nitrogen vapor phase. Purity and quantity of every magnetically sorted T cell population were checked by analytical flow cytometry. Genomic DNA was isolated from each sorted fraction and quantified by UV absorbance on a Nanodrop 2000c.

The sequence links TRBV30 to TRBJ2-1, with a weak D call of TRBD2 (6 bases match). The sequencing sample was made of naive CD8+ T cells sorted from blood. The cell subset or site label on this specimen signifies: CD45RA+CCR7+. The sequence was obtained from a man younger than 35 in good health. The CDR3 amino acid sequence is: CACSSVNHNEQFF. The bases read TGTGCCTGCTCTAGCGTAAATCACAATGAGCAGTTCTTC.